The entry below gives a single TCR beta chain sequence along with its context. Its specificity is unknown. The source of the sample is a study of Ad26.COV2.S vaccination and SARS-CoV-2 variants. Trimming removed 0 bases from V and 6 bases from J, with 11 bases in between. The CDR3 totals 14 residues. Germline CDR1 reads SEHNR; CDR2 reads FQNEAQ (reference sequence). Sequenced by immunoSEQ multiplex PCR; TCRdb stores in-frame clones only, minus some. The table includes some 350,000 clones, 92% detected once. General observations from the study: Recipients given vaccine exceeded placebo recipients in spike-specific TCR breadth. Comparability of non-spike TCR breadth was observed across vaccine and placebo recipients.

The sequencing used peripheral blood, collected after recovery from COVID-19. The sequence was obtained from a human donor who had recovered from COVID-19. V and J are TRBV7-9 and TRBJ1-2; no reliable D call. The CDR3 DNA reads TGTGCCAGCAGCTTAGCGCTTATTCAAGATGGCTACACCTTC. Translated, it gives CASSLALIQDGYTF.